The 32 T cell receptor beta chains listed next were all sequenced from one sample in a study of cytomegalovirus exposure and HLA in healthy donors. 13 Jbeta primers and 60 Vbeta primers were used for the PCR. TCRdb keeps only in-frame clones here, not all; method: immunoSEQ multiplex PCR. This repertoire shows 130,000 or so clones, 85% to 90% found once; its top ten account for about 5%. Sequenced sample: PBMCs. All receptors derive from a woman aged 25 to 39 in good health and CMV-seronegative.

The chain recombines TRBV27 with TRBJ2-2, with 9 nucleotides matching TRBD2. V lost 1 base, J lost 1 base, and 4 bases stayed unmatched. Germline V gene lookup returns CDR1 MNHEY and CDR2 SMNVEV (reference sequence). The length of the CDR3 is 17 residues. The CDR3, as DNA: TGTGCCAGCAGTTTATTAGGAGCGGGAGGGAACACCGGGGAGCTGTTTTTT. This gives the protein CASSLLGAGGNTGELFF.

The V gene is TRBV28, the J gene TRBJ2-1; 8 positions agree with TRBD1. The CDR3 covers 15 residues. The V and J ends lost 1 base and 6 bases, in that order; junction bases with no gene match: 5. CDR1 is MDHEN, CDR2 SYDVKM, per germline. The CDR3 reads CASSLSGQVGNEQFF. CDR3 nucleotides: TGTGCCAGCAGTTTATCGGGACAGGTGGGCAATGAGCAGTTCTTC.

J is TRBJ2-2 and V is TRBV19; the D gene is possibly TRBD1 (6 bases). This CDR3 comprises 15 residues. V was trimmed by 3 bases and J by 1 base, leaving 9 bases between them. Looked up from germline, CDR1 is LNHDA and CDR2 is SQIVND (reference sequence). CDR3 nucleotide sequence: TGTGCCAGTAGTATTCAACAGGGGAACACCGGGGAGCTGTTTTTT. It encodes CASSIQQGNTGELFF.

CDR3 sequence reads: CASSPVANRGRGPSTLDTQYF. The CDR3 DNA reads TGTGCCAGCTCACCAGTAGCAAACAGGGGGCGCGGTCCTTCCACATTGGATACGCAGTATTTT. The chain is built from TRBV18 and TRBJ2-3, with TRBD1 identical over 9 bases. Trimming took 2 bases from V and 6 from J; bases not matched to a gene: 24. This CDR3 is 21 amino acids long. From germline, CDR1 is KGHSH and CDR2 LQKENI.

The chain recombines TRBV15 with TRBJ2-5; 9 nucleotides align to TRBD2. This CDR3 contains 18 residues. Trimming cost V 1 base and J 2 bases; bases outside gene matches: 11. Looked up from germline, CDR1 is LNHNV and CDR2 is YYDKDF (reference sequence). In DNA, the CDR3 is TGTGCCACCAGCAGAGGTCGGGCCAGAGCGGGAGGACAAGAGACCCAGTACTTC. It is translated as CATSRGRARAGGQETQYF.

The CDR3 is CASSRQAAGGANEQFF. DNA for the CDR3: TGTGCCAGCAGTCGACAAGCAGCGGGAGGGGCAAATGAGCAGTTCTTC. The rearrangement uses TRBV28 and TRBJ2-1, with TRBD2 matching 10 bases. Trimming at V came to 5 bases and at J to 7 bases, leaving 11 bases not matched to a gene. CDR1 is MDHEN and CDR2 is SYDVKM in the germline V gene. The CDR3 covers 16 residues.

V is TRBV4-1 and J is TRBJ2-4; 8 positions agree with TRBD2. Germline trimming cut 6 bases from V and 9 bases from J; bases unmatched to any gene: 16. Per germline, CDR1 MGHRA and CDR2 YSYEKL. This CDR3 is built from 16 residues. CDR3 coding DNA: TGCGCCAGCAGAAACATAGCGGGGTCAAACCAGGGCATTCAGTACTTC. As protein: CASRNIAGSNQGIQYF.

The chain joins TRBV28 to TRBJ1-1, with D possibly matching TRBD1 (6 bases). The V end lost 4 bases, the J end lost 4 bases, and 22 bases lay between the germline ends. CDR1 is MDHEN, CDR2 SYDVKM, per germline. The CDR3 spans 17 residues. In DNA form, the CDR3 reads TGTGCCAGCAGTTCCGTGAGAAGAGGGGGAGCGACCACTGAAGCTTTCTTT. Translated, it gives CASSSVRRGGATTEAFF. Complete variable domain (other parts from reference TRBV28 and TRBJ1-1): DVKVTQSSRYLVKRTGEKVFLECVQDMDHENMFWYRQDPGLGLRLIYFSYDVKMKEKGDIPEGYSVSREKKERFSLILESASTNQTSMYLCASSSVRRGGATTEAFFGQGTRLTVV.

J is TRBJ2-1 and V is TRBV7-9, with D possibly being TRBD1 (6 bases). CDR1 is SEHNR, CDR2 FQNEAQ, per germline (reference sequence). V lost 5 bases, J lost 4 bases, and 15 bases lay in between. The CDR3 runs to 15 residues. The CDR3 nucleotides read TGTGCCAGCAGCATACAGGGATATGGGTACAATGAGCAGTTCTTC. Translated, it gives CASSIQGYGYNEQFF.

The V call is TRBV6-5, the J call TRBJ1-2; D possibly corresponds to TRBD1 (5 bases). CDR3 size: 14 residues. Germline V gene data show CDR1 as MNHEY and CDR2 as SVGAGI. V lost 2 bases, J lost 8 bases, and 15 bases lay in between. CDR3 nucleotide sequence: TGTGCCAGCAGTTACGGTACCGCCTCAGGGGGCTACACCTTC. This translates into CASSYGTASGGYTF.

This chain links TRBV19 with TRBJ2-7, with a possible D match to TRBD1 (6 bases). The CDR3 is 14 residues long. V lost 5 bases, J lost 2 bases, and 13 bases lay in between. Germline V gives CDR1 LNHDA, CDR2 SQIVND (reference sequence). The CDR3 sequence: CASSPSGDPYEQYF. The CDR3 DNA is TGTGCCAGTAGTCCCTCAGGGGACCCCTACGAGCAGTACTTC. Together with reference TRBV19 and TRBJ2-7, the CDR3 gives the full variable domain: DGGITQSPKYLFRKEGQNVTLSCEQNLNHDAMYWYRQDPGQGLRLIYYSQIVNDFQKGDIAEGYSVSREKKESFPLTVTSAQKNPTAFYLCASSPSGDPYEQYFGPGTRLTVT.

The chain employs TRBV18 and TRBJ1-2; TRBD1 matches 10 bases. With 2 bases clipped from V and 11 bases from J, the junction kept 2 bases outside the gene matches. The CDR3 is 12 amino acids. The germline V gene has CDR1 KGHSH and CDR2 LQKENI. The CDR3 nucleotides are TGTGCCAGCTCACCAGGGACAGGGGAGTACACCTTC. It translates to CASSPGTGEYTF. The entire variable domain, with the rest obtained from reference TRBV18 and TRBJ1-2, is as follows: NAGVMQNPRHLVRRRGQEARLRCSPMKGHSHVYWYRQLPEEGLKFMVYLQKENIIDESGMPKERFSAEFPKEGPSILRIQQVVRGDSAAYFCASSPGTGEYTFGSGTRLTVV.

The chain has TRBV6-6 and TRBJ1-5; D may be TRBD1 (5 bases). This CDR3 spans 15 amino acids. Germline loops: CDR1 MNHNY, CDR2 SVGAGI (reference sequence). V lost 0 bases, J lost 4 bases, and 10 bases lay in between. CDR3 sequence reads: CASSYSNQGNQPQHF. In DNA, the CDR3 is TGTGCCAGCAGTTACTCTAATCAGGGAAATCAGCCCCAGCATTTT.

The chain combines TRBV6-1 with TRBJ1-1; D unresolved. Germline loops: CDR1 MNHNS, CDR2 SASEGT. Trimming took off 7 bases at V and 8 bases at J, with 17 bases between the two ends. The CDR3 runs to 13 residues. In nucleotides, the CDR3 is TGTGCCAGCAACCGGGAGAGGGTTTCGGAAGCTTTCTTT. Translation: CASNRERVSEAFF.

This clone appeared a few times. The rearrangement joins TRBV18 to TRBJ1-1, with a weak D call TRBD1 (6 bases). The CDR3 is made up of 11 amino acids. Germline lookup yields CDR1 KGHSH and CDR2 LQKENI. V dropped 4 bases and J dropped 8 bases, with 8 bases sitting between them. CDR3 loop: CASSQQGEAFF. The CDR3 DNA follows: TGTGCCAGCTCACAGCAGGGGGAAGCTTTCTTT.

The sample holds a few counts of this clone. The chain combines TRBV28 with TRBJ2-1; TRBD2 is a possible D gene (5 bases). The germline gives CDR1 MDHEN, CDR2 SYDVKM. This CDR3 contains 15 residues. Deletions cut 3 bases from V and 6 bases from J, with 15 bases between. Written as DNA, the CDR3 is TGTGCCAGCAGTTTTTGGAGGCGTAAAAGCAATGAGCAGTTCTTC. Its translation: CASSFWRRKSNEQFF.

This chain joins TRBV5-6 and TRBJ1-2, with D possibly matching TRBD1 (5 bases). This CDR3 is built from 14 residues. Germline V gives CDR1 SGHDT, CDR2 YYEEEE. Trimming removed 2 bases from V and 3 bases from J, with 11 bases in between. The CDR3 bases are TGTGCCAGCAGCTTCATGGGGGGTGACTATGGCTACACCTTC. It yields the protein CASSFMGGDYGYTF.

The rearrangement joins TRBV7-2 to TRBJ2-3; 7 nucleotides match TRBD2. After removal of 5 bases from V and 5 bases from J, the junction contained 7 bases not matched to a gene. Germline values: CDR1 SGHTA, CDR2 FQGNSA. The CDR3 runs to 14 residues. In DNA form, the CDR3 reads TGTGCCAGCAGCCCCGGACTAGTCGGAGATACGCAGTATTTT. Its translation: CASSPGLVGDTQYF.

The CDR3 is CASSLAGWYQSQETQYF. CDR3 sequence (DNA): TGTGCCAGCAGCTTGGCAGGCTGGTACCAGAGCCAAGAGACCCAGTACTTC. The chain combines TRBV5-6 with TRBJ2-5; no reliable D call. The CDR3 length is 17 residues. Germline lookup yields CDR1 SGHDT and CDR2 YYEEEE. Trimming stripped 0 bases from V and 1 base from J, with 16 bases between.

V usage is TRBV28 and J usage is TRBJ1-2; 7 nucleotides line up with TRBD1. Per the germline V gene, CDR1 is MDHEN and CDR2 is SYDVKM. The CDR3 totals 15 residues. The junction had 9 bases not matched to a gene; V was cut back by 8 bases and J by 0 bases. In DNA form, the CDR3 reads TGTGCCAGCGGGGTCTCAGGGACAGCTAACTATGGCTACACCTTC. Its protein product is CASGVSGTANYGYTF.

On this clone itself: This CDR3 is also generated by other DNA sequences in the sample. V usage is TRBV27 and J usage is TRBJ2-3; D uncertain. The CDR3 sequence is 13 residues long. Per germline, CDR1 MNHEY and CDR2 SMNVEV (reference sequence). The V gene lost 2 bases and the J gene lost 1 base, with 4 bases spanning the gap. The CDR3 loop is CASSLRGTDTQYF. In nucleotides, the CDR3 is TGTGCCAGCAGTTTACGGGGCACAGATACGCAGTATTTT.

The rearrangement links TRBV30 to TRBJ1-4; weak D call: TRBD1 (5 bases). Per germline, CDR1 GTSNPN and CDR2 SVGIG (reference sequence). CDR3 length: 13 residues. V dropped 2 bases and J dropped 8 bases, with 12 bases sitting between them. The CDR3 DNA is TGTGCCTGGAGTTCAAACAGGATGGAAAAACTGTTTTTT. Residues: CAWSSNRMEKLFF.

A note on this clone: One end of the junction is discordant with germline, which a read error may explain. This chain links TRBV9 with TRBJ2-1; 8 bases are shared with TRBD2. The length of the CDR3 is 17 residues. Germline CDR1 and CDR2: SGDLS and YYNGEE. The chain's CDR3 is CACSAPGLSGIGNEQFF. In DNA form, the CDR3 reads TGTGCCTGCAGCGCCCCTGGGCTTAGCGGGATAGGGAATGAGCAGTTCTTC.

The rearrangement joins TRBV30 to TRBJ2-6; D unresolved. The CDR3 has 15 residues. From germline, CDR1 is GTSNPN and CDR2 SVGIG (reference sequence). The ends were cut back, 0 bases at V and 0 bases at J, with 6 bases in the middle. The CDR3 sequence is CAWSVQSSGANVLTF. The CDR3, as DNA: TGTGCCTGGAGTGTACAGAGCTCTGGGGCCAACGTCCTGACTTTC.

The chain is built from TRBV7-9 and TRBJ2-4; 10 bases are shared with TRBD2. Germline V lookup: CDR1 SEHNR, CDR2 FQNEAQ (reference sequence). The CDR3 contains 15 residues. V shed 5 bases and J 7 bases; nucleotides not matched to a gene: 8. The DNA for the CDR3 is TGTGCCAGCAGCCTTTCCAGCGGGAGGGGGAACATTCAGTACTTC. This sequence encodes CASSLSSGRGNIQYF.

This clone appeared once. V and J are TRBV11-2 and TRBJ2-2, with D maybe TRBD1 (5 bases). This CDR3 is 15 amino acids long. V lost 1 base to trimming and J lost 2 bases, with 8 bases between them. The germline V gene encodes CDR1 SGHAT and CDR2 FQNNGV. The CDR3 DNA follows: TGTGCCAGCAGCTTAGGCAGGGCTAACACCGGGGAGCTGTTTTTT. The encoded protein is CASSLGRANTGELFF.

The chain combines TRBV18 with TRBJ2-5; D not certain. Germline V gene data show CDR1 as KGHSH and CDR2 as LQKENI. Trimming left V 4 bases short and J 0 bases short, with 9 bases between. The CDR3 totals 14 residues. CDR3 in amino acids: CASSLSQYQETQYF. Written as DNA, the CDR3 is TGTGCCAGCTCACTAAGTCAGTACCAAGAGACCCAGTACTTC.

The count of this clone is one. The chain links TRBV6-5 to TRBJ2-1; TRBD1 might be the D (5 bases). The V end lost 0 bases, the J end lost 6 bases, and 9 bases lay between the germline ends. The CDR3 is made up of 14 amino acids. Germline values: CDR1 MNHEY, CDR2 SVGAGI. CDR3 in amino acids: CASSYSGHLNEQFF. The CDR3 coding sequence is TGTGCCAGCAGTTACTCTGGACACCTCAATGAGCAGTTCTTC.

The genes are TRBV6-1 and TRBJ1-2; D not certain. Trimming stripped 2 bases from V and 1 base from J, with 5 bases between. The germline CDR1 and CDR2 sequences are MNHNS and SASEGT. This CDR3 comprises 13 residues. This chain's CDR3 is CASSETDNYGYTF. CDR3 nucleotide sequence: TGTGCCAGCAGTGAAACAGATAACTATGGCTACACCTTC.

This chain uses TRBV28 with TRBJ2-7; possible D gene TRBD1, 6 bases. Trimming took off 5 bases at V and 3 bases at J, with 14 bases between the two ends. The germline V gene has CDR1 MDHEN and CDR2 SYDVKM. This CDR3 region has 14 residues. Here the CDR3 DNA reads TGTGCCAGCAGTAAGCGAGGGGGTAACTACGAGCAGTACTTC. Translating gives CASSKRGGNYEQYF.

The chain joins TRBV10-3 to TRBJ1-4; 9 bases are a match to TRBD1. The CDR3 extends over 18 amino acids. V was pared by 2 bases and J by 7 bases, with 14 bases of the junction left unmatched. Germline V gene sequence: CDR1 ENHRY, CDR2 SYGVKD. The CDR3 sequence: CAISEPTHQGTGREKLFF. CDR3 DNA: TGTGCCATCAGTGAGCCAACTCACCAGGGGACAGGGCGTGAAAAACTGTTTTTT.

The chain is built from TRBV7-8 and TRBJ1-2, with 7 bases that match TRBD1. V lost 5 bases and J lost 10; bases outside the gene matches: 13. The germline CDR1 and CDR2 sequences are SGHVS and FQNEAQ. The CDR3 sequence is 14 residues long. The CDR3 DNA reads as TGTGCCAGCAGCCGGGGCGGACAGGAGGTCGACTACACCTTC. Its translation: CASSRGGQEVDYTF.